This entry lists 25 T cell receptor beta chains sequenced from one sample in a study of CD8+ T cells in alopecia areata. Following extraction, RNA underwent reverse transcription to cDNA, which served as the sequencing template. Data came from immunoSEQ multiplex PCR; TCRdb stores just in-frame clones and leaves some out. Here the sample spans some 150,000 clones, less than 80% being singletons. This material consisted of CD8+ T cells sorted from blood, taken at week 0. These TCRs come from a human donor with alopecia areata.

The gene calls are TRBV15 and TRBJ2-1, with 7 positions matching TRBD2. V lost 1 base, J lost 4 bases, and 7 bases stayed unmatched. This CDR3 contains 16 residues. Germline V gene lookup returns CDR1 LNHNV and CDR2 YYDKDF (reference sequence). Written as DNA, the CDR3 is TGTGCCACCAGCAGAGGCCGGGACTACCCTTACAATGAGCAGTTCTTC. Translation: CATSRGRDYPYNEQFF. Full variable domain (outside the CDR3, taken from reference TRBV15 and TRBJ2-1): DAMVIQNPRYQVTQFGKPVTLSCSQTLNHNVMYWYQQKSSQAPKLLFHYYDKDFNNEADTPDNFQSRRPNTSFCFLDIRSPGLGDTAMYLCATSRGRDYPYNEQFFGPGTRLTVL.

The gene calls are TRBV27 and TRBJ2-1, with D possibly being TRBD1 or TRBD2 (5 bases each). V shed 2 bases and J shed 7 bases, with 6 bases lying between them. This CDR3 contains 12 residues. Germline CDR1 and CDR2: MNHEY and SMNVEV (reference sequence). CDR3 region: CASSLGGNEQFF. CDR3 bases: TGTGCCAGCAGTTTAGGGGGTAATGAGCAGTTCTTC.

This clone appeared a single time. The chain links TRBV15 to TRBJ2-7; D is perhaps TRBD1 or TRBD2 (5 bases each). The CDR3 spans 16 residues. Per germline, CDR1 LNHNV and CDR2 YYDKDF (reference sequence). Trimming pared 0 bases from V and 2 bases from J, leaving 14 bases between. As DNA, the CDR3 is TGTGCCACCAGCAGAGAGTATCGGCAGGGAGCCTACGAGCAGTACTTC. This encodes CATSREYRQGAYEQYF.

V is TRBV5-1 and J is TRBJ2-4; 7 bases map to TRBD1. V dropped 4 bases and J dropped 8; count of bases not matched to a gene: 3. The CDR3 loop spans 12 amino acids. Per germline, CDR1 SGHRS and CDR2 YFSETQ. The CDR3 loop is CASSDDRDIQYF. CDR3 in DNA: TGCGCCAGCAGCGACGACAGGGACATTCAGTACTTC.

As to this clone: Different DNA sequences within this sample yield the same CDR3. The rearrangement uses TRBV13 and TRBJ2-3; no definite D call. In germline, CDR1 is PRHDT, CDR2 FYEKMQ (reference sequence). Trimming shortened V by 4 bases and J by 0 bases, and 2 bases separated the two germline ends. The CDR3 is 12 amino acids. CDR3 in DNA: TGTGCCAGCAGCTCAAGCACAGATACGCAGTATTTT. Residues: CASSSSTDTQYF.

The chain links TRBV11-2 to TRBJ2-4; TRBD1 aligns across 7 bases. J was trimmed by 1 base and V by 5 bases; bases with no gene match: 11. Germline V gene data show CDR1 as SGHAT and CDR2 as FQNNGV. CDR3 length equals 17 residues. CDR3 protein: CASSGRTGDGAKNIQYF. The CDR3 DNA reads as TGTGCCAGCAGCGGTAGAACAGGGGACGGGGCCAAAAACATTCAGTACTTC. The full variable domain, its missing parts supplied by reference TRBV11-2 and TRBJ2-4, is EAGVAQSPRYKIIEKRQSVAFWCNPISGHATLYWYQQILGQGPKLLIQFQNNGVVDDSQLPKDRFSAERLKGVDSTLKIQPAKLEDSAVYLCASSGRTGDGAKNIQYFGAGTRLSVL.

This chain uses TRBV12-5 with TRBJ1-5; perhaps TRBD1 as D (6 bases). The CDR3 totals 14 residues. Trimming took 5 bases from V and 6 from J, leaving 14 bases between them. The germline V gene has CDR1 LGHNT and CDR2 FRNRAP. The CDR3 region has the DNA TGTGCTAGTGGTCCTCAGGGGAGTGCTCAGCCCCAGCATTTT. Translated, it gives CASGPQGSAQPQHF.

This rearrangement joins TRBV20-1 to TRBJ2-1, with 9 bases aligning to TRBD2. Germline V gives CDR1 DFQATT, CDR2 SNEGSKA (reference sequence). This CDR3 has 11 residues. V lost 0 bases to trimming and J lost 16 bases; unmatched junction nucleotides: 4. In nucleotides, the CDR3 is TGCAGTGCTAGAGAGCGGGGGGGCAACTTCTTC. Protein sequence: CSARERGGNFF.

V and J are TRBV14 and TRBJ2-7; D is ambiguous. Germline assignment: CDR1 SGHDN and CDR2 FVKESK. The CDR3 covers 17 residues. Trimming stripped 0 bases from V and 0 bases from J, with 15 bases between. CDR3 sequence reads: CASSQEGAGGRSYEQYF. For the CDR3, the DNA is TGTGCCAGCAGCCAAGAGGGTGCTGGCGGTCGCTCCTACGAGCAGTACTTC.

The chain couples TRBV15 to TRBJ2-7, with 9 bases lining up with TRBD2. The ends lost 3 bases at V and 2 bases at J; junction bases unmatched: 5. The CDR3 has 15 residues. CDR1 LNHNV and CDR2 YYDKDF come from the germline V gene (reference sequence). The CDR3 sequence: CATSRGLAGTYEQYF. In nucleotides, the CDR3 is TGTGCCACCAGCAGGGGACTAGCTGGAACCTACGAGCAGTACTTC.

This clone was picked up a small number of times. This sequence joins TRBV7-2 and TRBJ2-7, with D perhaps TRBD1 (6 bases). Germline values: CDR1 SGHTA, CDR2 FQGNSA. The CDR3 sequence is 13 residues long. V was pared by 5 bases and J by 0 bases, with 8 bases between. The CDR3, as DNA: TGTGCCAGCAGCCGGGACAACTCCTACGAGCAGTACTTC. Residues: CASSRDNSYEQYF. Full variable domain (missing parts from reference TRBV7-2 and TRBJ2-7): GAGVSQSPSNKVTEKGKDVELRCDPISGHTALYWYRQSLGQGLEFLIYFQGNSAPDKSGLPSDRFSAERTGGSVSTLTIQRTQQEDSAVYLCASSRDNSYEQYFGPGTRLTVT.

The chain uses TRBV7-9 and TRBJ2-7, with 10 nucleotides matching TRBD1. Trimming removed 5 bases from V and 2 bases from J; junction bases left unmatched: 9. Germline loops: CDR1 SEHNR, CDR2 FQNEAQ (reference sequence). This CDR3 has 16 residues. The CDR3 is CASSGGRDRGTYEQYF. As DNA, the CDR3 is TGTGCCAGCAGCGGGGGCCGGGACAGGGGAACCTACGAGCAGTACTTC.

The CDR3 region is CASRGFNTEAFF. CDR3 bases: TGTGCCAGCAGGGGGTTTAATACTGAAGCTTTCTTT. V and J are TRBV6-5 and TRBJ1-1; D is unresolved. Germline loops: CDR1 MNHEY, CDR2 SVGAGI. The CDR3 sequence is 12 residues long. Trimming pared 6 bases from V and 5 bases from J, leaving 10 bases between.

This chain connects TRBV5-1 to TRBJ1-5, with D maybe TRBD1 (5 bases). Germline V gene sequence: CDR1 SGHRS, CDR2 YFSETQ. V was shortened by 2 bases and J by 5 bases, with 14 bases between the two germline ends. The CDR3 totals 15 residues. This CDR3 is CASSFLGLLDQPQHF. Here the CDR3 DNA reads TGCGCCAGCAGCTTTTTGGGGCTCTTGGATCAGCCCCAGCATTTT.

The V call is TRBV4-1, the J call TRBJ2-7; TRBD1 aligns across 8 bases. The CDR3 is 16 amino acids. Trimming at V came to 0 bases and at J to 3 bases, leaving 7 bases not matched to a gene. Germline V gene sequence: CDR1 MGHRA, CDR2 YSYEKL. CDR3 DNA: TGCGCCAGCAGCCAAGAGTCGGGACAGGCGGACTACGAGCAGTACTTC. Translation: CASSQESGQADYEQYF.

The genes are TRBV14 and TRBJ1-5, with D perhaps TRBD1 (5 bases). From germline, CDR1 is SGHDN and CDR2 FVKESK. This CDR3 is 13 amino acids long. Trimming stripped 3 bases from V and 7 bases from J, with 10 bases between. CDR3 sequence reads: CASSHGGNQPQHF. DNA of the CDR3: TGTGCCAGCAGCCATGGGGGTAACCAGCCCCAGCATTTT.

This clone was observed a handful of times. CDR3 sequence reads: CASSPGLAETDTQYF. The CDR3 nucleotides are TGTGCCAGCAGCCCCGGACTAGCGGAGACAGATACGCAGTATTTT. The chain carries TRBV4-2 and TRBJ2-3; 10 positions match TRBD2. The V and J ends lost 4 bases and 3 bases, in that order; junction bases with no gene match: 4. This CDR3 region has 15 residues. CDR1 is LGHNA, CDR2 YNFKEQ, per germline.

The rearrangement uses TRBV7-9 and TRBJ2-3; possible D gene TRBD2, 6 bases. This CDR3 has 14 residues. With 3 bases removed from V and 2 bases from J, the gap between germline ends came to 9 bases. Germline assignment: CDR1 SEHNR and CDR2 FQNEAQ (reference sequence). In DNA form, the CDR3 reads TGTGCCAGCAGCTTCGGGCGGGACACAGATACGCAGTATTTT. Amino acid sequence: CASSFGRDTDTQYF.

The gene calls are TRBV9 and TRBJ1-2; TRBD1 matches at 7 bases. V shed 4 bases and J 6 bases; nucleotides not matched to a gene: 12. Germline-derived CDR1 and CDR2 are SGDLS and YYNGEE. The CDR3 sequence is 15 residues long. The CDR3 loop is CASSSNPRQGHGYTF. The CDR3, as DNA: TGTGCCAGCAGCTCGAACCCTAGACAGGGCCATGGCTACACCTTC.

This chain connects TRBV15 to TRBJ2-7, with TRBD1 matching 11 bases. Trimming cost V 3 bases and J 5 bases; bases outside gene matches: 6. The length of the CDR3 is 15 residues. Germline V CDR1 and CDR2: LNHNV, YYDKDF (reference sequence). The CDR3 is CATSSPGQGDHEQYF. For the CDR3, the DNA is TGTGCCACCAGCAGCCCGGGACAGGGGGACCACGAGCAGTACTTC. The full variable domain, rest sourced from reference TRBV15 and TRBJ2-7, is DAMVIQNPRYQVTQFGKPVTLSCSQTLNHNVMYWYQQKSSQAPKLLFHYYDKDFNNEADTPDNFQSRRPNTSFCFLDIRSPGLGDTAMYLCATSSPGQGDHEQYFGPGTRLTVT.

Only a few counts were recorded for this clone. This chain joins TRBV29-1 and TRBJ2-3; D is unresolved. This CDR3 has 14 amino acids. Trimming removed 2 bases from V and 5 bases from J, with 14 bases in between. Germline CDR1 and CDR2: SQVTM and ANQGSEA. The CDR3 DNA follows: TGCAGCGTTGAAAAGGCCAGTATGTTAGATACGCAGTATTTT. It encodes CSVEKASMLDTQYF.

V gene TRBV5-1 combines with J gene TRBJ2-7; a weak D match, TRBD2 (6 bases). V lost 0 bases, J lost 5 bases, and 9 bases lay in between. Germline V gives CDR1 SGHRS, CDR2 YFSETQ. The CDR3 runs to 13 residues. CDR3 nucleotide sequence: TGCGCCAGCAGCTTGGTCTGGGGGGACGAGCAGTACTTC. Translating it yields CASSLVWGDEQYF.

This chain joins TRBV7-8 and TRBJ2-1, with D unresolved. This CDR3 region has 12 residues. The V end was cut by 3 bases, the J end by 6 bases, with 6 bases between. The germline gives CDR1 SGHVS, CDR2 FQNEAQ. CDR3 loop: CASSFRGNEQFF. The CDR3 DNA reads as TGTGCCAGCAGCTTTAGAGGCAATGAGCAGTTCTTC.

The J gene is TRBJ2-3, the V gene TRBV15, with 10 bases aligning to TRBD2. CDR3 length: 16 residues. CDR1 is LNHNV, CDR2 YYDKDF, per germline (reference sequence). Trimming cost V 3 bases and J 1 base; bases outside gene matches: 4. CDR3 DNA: TGTGCCACCAGCAGGAGCCTAGCGGGGGGCACAGATACGCAGTATTTT. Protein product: CATSRSLAGGTDTQYF. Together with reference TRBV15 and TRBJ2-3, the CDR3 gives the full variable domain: DAMVIQNPRYQVTQFGKPVTLSCSQTLNHNVMYWYQQKSSQAPKLLFHYYDKDFNNEADTPDNFQSRRPNTSFCFLDIRSPGLGDTAMYLCATSRSLAGGTDTQYFGPGTRLTVL.

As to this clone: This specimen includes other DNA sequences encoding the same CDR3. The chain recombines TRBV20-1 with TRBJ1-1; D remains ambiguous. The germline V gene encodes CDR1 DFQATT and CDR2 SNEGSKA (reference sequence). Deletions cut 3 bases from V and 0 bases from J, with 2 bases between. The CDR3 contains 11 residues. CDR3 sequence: CSASLNTEAFF. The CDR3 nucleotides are TGCAGTGCTAGCTTGAACACTGAAGCTTTCTTT.